A selection of T cell receptor beta chains follows, all from one sample in a study of human T cells and chemical hapten exposure. TCRdb re-analysed the RACE reads in MiXCR, keeping a single row per CDR3 protein. The data contain 74,000 or so distinct CDR3 sequences, 9% to 12% of them seen just once; the ten biggest clones take up roughly 1.5%. Sequencing was performed on whole blood, taken in connection with sensitization to the hapten diphenylcyclopropenone (DPC). The receptors stem from a woman in her forties or fifties with alopecia areata. Some clones in this sample may be carry-over from other donors' samples. CDR3s leave out the opening cysteine and the closing phenylalanine or tryptophan.

TRBV18,14,ASSPLPRLNTGELF
TRBV27,16,ASTRGTSGRAFLDEQY
TRBV20-1,10,SARRLASEQY
TRBV14,13,ASSQGQGGFYGYT
TRBV14,13,ASSQEGTGLEKLF
TRBV12-3/TRBV12-4,12,ASSLSESSYEQY
TRBV24-1,9,ATSDLSEQF
TRBV7-3,13,ASSLGRAGTGELF
TRBV14,13,ASSPGGAPVYEQY
TRBV6-6,9,ASSYRDGYT
TRBV7-8,12,ASSLVRGARGYT
TRBV20-1,11,SARPMRDNEQF
TRBV28,12,ASSQAKPYNEQF
TRBV12-3/TRBV12-4,12,ASRLATSYNEQF
TRBV4-3,17,ASSQGGLRDEGTQNEQF
TRBV5-1,12,TSSLDGVPYEQY
TRBV12-3/TRBV12-4,12,ASSHGDRGYEQY
TRBV6-5,11,ASTFGGGGEQY
TRBV12-3/TRBV12-4,13,ASSRDFSKTGELF
TRBV7-8,14,ASSAPTGQGSYEQY
TRBV11-1,12,ASSPGTRNYEQY
TRBV20-1,12,SARDWAGSYEQY
TRBV28,14,ASSPPRTVISYEQY
TRBV9,10,ASSVDLNIQY
TRBV6-2/TRBV6-3,9,ASGAHNEQY
TRBV12-3/TRBV12-4,10,ASGATNEKLF
TRBV5-1,13,ASSLEAGRDTEAF
TRBV30,13,AWSVIGAQTRAQY
TRBV29-1,8,SARNTEAF
TRBV29-1,12,SGALGTGVTEAF
TRBV7-2,13,AERAGASNTGELF
TRBV7-9,13,ASSISGTSVPEQY
TRBV7-6,13,ASSPRAGSSYEQY